This TCR beta chain was documented in a study of T cell responses to AZD1222 COVID-19 vaccine. Assay used: immunoSEQ multiplex PCR; TCRdb lists only in-frame clones, some missing. The sample gives some 180,000 clones, about nine tenths of which show up once; about 1.6% is in the top ten. This CDR3 spans 14 amino acids. V gave up 4 bases and J gave up 0 bases, with 7 bases separating them. Germline CDR1 and CDR2: LNHDA and SQIVND (reference sequence). The TCR was taken from an adult in good health. The chain employs TRBV19 and TRBJ1-5; no definite D call. The source material was peripheral blood, sampled on day 0 of AZD1222 vaccination. CDR3 amino acids: CASSTTNSNQPQHF. CDR3 bases: TGTGCCAGTAGTACCACTAATAGCAATCAGCCCCAGCATTTT.